The T cell receptor (beta chain) described here comes from a study of cytomegalovirus exposure and HLA in healthy donors. Study summary: An early release of data contained approximately 80 million unique TCRs, which came from HLA-typed donors.

V dropped 6 bases and J dropped 5; count of bases not matched to a gene: 7. The CDR3 consists of 15 residues. Germline V gene data show CDR1 as MDHEN and CDR2 as SYDVKM. Researchers ran the PCR with 60 Vbeta and 13 Jbeta primers. Produced via immunoSEQ multiplex PCR; TCRdb's table is partial and in-frame only. This sample has around 140,000 clones, with 60% to 80% found just once. The TCR sequence derives from a female donor in good health and CMV-seronegative. Specimen: PBMCs. This rearrangement joins TRBV28 to TRBJ2-1, with 10 bases identical to TRBD2. The CDR3 region has the DNA TGTGCCAGCAGCATCCTTAGCGGGAGGAACAATGAGCAGTTCTTC. Translation: CASSILSGRNNEQFF.